This T cell receptor beta chain was found in a study of blood T cells in healthy people across ages. Every donor gave 9 to 10 milliliters of peripheral blood. The V end lost 5 bases, the J end lost 12 bases, and 17 bases lay between the germline ends. This CDR3 has 13 residues. CDR1 MDHEN and CDR2 SYDVKM come from the germline V gene. PCR was performed a second time for roughly 7 to 12 cycles using a sample-barcoded 5' primer and a J-beta primer mix. TCRdb re-called the 5' RACE reads through MiXCR, storing one row per CDR3 protein. Here the sample spans 750,000 or so distinct CDR3 sequences, 20% to 25% being singletons. These data also formed part of another study, on T cells of mothers and their children. Turning to that study: When mothers and children were related, their normalized repertoire overlap, which was always slightly higher, did not differ significantly from that of unrelated pairs. None of the identified T cell clones proved to be persistent microchimeric clones.

Sequencing was performed on blood. The chain has TRBV28 and TRBJ2-1; D remains ambiguous. The TCR comes from a boy aged 5 to 17 in good health. For the CDR3, the DNA is TGTGCCAGCAGTCCTCGGGCCCCCGAGGTGCAGTTCTTC. Translated: CASSPRAPEVQFF.